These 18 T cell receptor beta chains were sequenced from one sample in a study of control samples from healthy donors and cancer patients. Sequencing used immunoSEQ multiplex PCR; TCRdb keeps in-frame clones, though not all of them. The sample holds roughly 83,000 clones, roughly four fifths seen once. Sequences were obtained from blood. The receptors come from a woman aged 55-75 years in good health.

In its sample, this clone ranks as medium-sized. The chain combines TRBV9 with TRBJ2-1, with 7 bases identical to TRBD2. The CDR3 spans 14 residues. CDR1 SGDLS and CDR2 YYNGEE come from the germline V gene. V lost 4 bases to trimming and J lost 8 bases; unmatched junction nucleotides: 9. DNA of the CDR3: TGTGCCAGCAGCCCGGAGACTAGCCTCGATGAGCAGTTCTTC. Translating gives CASSPETSLDEQFF.

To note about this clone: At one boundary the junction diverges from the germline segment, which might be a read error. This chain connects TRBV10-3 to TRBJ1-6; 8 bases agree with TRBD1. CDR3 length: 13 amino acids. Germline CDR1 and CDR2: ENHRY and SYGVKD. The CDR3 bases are TGTGCCATCAGTGAGTCGGTGGCAGGGGGCCTCTCCTTT. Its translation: CAISESVAGGLSF.

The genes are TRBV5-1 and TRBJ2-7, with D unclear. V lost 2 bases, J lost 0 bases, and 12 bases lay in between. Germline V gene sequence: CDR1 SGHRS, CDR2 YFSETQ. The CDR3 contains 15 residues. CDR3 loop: CASSLGWTSSYEQYF. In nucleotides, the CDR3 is TGCGCCAGCAGCTTAGGATGGACGAGCTCCTACGAGCAGTACTTC.

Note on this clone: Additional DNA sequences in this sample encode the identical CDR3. In DNA form, the CDR3 reads TGTGCCAGCAGCCTCCGGGGGAACAATCAGCCCCAGCATTTT. Amino acids: CASSLRGNNQPQHF. This sequence joins TRBV3-1 (or the pseudogene TRBV3-2) and TRBJ1-5, with D perhaps TRBD1 (5 bases). This CDR3 has 14 amino acids. Germline lookup yields CDR1 LGHDT and CDR2 YNNKEL (reference sequence). V was cut by 4 bases and J by 3 bases, with 10 bases left in between.

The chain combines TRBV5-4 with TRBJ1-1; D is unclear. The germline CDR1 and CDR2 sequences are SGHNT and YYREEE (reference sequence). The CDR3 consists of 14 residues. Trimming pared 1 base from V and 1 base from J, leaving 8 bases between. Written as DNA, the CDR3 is TGTGCCAGCAGCTTGAGTGGCGGGAACACTGAAGCTTTCTTT. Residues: CASSLSGGNTEAFF.

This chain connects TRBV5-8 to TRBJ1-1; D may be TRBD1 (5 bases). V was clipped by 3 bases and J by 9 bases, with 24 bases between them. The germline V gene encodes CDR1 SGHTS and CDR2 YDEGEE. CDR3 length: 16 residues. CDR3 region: CASSSGLAGGTEKAFF. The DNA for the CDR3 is TGTGCCAGCAGCTCCGGGCTTGCGGGGGGGACGGAAAAAGCTTTCTTT.

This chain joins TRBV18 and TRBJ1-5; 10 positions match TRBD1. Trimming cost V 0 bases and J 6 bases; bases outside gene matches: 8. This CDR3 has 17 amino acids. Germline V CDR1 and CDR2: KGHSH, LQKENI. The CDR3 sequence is CASSPPGGQGVRQPQHF. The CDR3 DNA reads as TGTGCCAGCTCACCACCGGGAGGACAGGGGGTACGTCAGCCCCAGCATTTT.

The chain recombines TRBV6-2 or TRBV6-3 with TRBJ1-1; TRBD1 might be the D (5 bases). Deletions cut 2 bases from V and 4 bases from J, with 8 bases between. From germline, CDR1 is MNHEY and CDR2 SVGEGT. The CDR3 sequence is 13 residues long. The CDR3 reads CASSYVGGTEAFF. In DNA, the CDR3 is TGTGCCAGCAGTTACGTGGGGGGCACTGAAGCTTTCTTT.

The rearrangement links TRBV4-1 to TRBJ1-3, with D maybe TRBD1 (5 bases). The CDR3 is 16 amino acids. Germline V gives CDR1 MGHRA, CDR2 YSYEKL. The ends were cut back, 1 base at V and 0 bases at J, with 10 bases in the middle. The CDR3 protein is CASSQGDRRSGNTIYF. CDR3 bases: TGCGCCAGCAGCCAAGGTGACAGACGCTCTGGAAACACCATATATTTT.

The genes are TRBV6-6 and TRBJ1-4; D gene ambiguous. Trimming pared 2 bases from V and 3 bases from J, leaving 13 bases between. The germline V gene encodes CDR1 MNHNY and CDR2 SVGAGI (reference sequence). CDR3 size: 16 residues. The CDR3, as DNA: TGTGCCAGCAGTTACACGGCCGGGAGGTCTAATGAAAAACTGTTTTTT. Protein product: CASSYTAGRSNEKLFF.

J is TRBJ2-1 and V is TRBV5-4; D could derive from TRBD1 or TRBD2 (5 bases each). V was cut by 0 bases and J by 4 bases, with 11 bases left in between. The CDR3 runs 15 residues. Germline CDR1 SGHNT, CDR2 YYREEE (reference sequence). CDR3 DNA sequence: TGTGCCAGCAGCTTGGGGGGGAACCCTTACAATGAGCAGTTCTTC. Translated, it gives CASSLGGNPYNEQFF.

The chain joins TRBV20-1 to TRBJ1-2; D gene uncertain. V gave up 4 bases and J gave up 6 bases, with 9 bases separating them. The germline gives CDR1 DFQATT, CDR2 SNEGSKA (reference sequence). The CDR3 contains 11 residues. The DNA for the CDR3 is TGCAGTGCTACCCGGGTGGATGGCTACACCTTC. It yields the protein CSATRVDGYTF.

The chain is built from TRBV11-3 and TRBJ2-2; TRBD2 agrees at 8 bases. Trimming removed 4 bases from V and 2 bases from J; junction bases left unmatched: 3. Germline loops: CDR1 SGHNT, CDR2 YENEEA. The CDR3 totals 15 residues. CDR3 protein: CASSSGGGNTGELFF. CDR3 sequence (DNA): TGTGCCAGCAGCTCCGGGGGGGGTAACACCGGGGAGCTGTTTTTT. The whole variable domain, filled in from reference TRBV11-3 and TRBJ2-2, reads EAGVVQSPRYKIIEKKQPVAFWCNPISGHNTLYWYLQNLGQGPELLIRYENEEAVDDSQLPKDRFSAERLKGVDSTLKIQPAELGDSAVYLCASSSGGGNTGELFFGEGSRLTVL.

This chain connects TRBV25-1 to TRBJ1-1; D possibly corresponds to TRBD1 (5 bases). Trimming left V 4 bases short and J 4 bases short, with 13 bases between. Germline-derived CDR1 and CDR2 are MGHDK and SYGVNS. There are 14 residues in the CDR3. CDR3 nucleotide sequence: TGTGCCAGCAGTGTCCAGGCGGGGGGCACTGAAGCTTTCTTT. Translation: CASSVQAGGTEAFF.

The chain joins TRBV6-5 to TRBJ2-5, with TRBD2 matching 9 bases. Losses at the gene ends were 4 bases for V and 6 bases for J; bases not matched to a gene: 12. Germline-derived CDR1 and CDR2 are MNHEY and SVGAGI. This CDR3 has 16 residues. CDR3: CASSFEAGGPTKTQYF. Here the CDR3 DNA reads TGTGCCAGCAGTTTTGAGGCGGGGGGGCCCACGAAGACCCAGTACTTC.

This CDR3 is CASSQELRERTGELFF. In DNA, the CDR3 is TGTGCCAGCAGCCAAGAGTTGCGGGAGAGGACCGGGGAGCTGTTTTTT. The rearrangement links TRBV14 to TRBJ2-2; TRBD2 agrees at 7 bases. V lost 0 bases and J lost 5; bases outside the gene matches: 6. Germline CDR1 reads SGHDN; CDR2 reads FVKESK. This CDR3 contains 16 residues.

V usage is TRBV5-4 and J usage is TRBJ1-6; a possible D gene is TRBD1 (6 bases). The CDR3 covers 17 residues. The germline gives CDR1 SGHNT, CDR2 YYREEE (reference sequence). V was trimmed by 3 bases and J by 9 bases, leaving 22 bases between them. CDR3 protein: CASSSGGPLDVGSPLHF. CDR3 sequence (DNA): TGTGCCAGCAGCTCGGGGGGGCCATTAGATGTGGGTTCACCCCTCCACTTT. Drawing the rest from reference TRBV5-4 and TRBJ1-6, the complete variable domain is ETGVTQSPTHLIKTRGQQVTLRCSSQSGHNTVSWYQQALGQGPQFIFQYYREEENGRGNFPPRFSGLQFPNYSSELNVNALELDDSALYLCASSSGGPLDVGSPLHFGNGTRLTVT.

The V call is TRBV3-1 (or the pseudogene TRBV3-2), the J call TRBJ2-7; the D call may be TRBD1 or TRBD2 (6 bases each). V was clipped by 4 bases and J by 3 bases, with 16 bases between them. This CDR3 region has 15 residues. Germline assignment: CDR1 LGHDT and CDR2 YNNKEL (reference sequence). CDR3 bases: TGTGCCAGCAGCCGGGGGGCAGGGACCAACTACGAGCAGTACTTC. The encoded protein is CASSRGAGTNYEQYF.